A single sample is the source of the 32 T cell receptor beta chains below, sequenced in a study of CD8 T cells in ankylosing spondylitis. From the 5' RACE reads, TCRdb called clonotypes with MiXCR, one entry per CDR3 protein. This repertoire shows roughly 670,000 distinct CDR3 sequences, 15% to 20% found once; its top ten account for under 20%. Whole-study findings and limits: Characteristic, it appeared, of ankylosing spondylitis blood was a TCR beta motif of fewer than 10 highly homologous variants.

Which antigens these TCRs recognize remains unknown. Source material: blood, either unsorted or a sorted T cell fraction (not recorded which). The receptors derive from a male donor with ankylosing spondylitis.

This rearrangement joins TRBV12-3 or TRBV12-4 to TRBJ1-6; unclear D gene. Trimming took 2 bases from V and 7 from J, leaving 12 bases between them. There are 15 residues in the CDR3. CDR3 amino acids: CASSLTSGRNSPLHF. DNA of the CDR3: TGTGCCAGCAGTTTAACGTCAGGTCGGAATTCACCCCTCCACTTT.

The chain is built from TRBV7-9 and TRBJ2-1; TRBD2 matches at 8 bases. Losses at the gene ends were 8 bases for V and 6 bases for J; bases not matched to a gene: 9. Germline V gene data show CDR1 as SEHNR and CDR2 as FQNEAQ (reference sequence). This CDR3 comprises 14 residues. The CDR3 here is CASLPSGSGNEQFF. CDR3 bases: TGTGCCAGCCTGCCCAGCGGGAGTGGCAATGAGCAGTTCTTC.

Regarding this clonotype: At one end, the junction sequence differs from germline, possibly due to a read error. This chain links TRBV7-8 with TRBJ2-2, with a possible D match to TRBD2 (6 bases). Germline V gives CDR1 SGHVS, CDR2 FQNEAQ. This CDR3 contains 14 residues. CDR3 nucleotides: TGTGCCAGCAGCCCAGCGGGTCTCCCCGGGCAGCTGTTTTTT. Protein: CASSPAGLPGQLFF.

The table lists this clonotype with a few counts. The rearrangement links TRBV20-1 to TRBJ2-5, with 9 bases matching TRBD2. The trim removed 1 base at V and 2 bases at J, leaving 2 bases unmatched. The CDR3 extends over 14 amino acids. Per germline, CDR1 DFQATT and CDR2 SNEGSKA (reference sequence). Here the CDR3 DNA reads TGCAGTGCTAGAGCTAGCGGGAATCAAGAGACCCAGTACTTC. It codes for CSARASGNQETQYF.

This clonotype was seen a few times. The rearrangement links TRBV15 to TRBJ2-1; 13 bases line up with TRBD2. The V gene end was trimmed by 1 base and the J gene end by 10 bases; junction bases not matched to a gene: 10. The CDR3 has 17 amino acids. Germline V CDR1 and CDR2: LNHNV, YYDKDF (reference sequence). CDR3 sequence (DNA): TGTGCCACCAGCAGAGGGACTAGCGGGAGTCAAAGAGGGGAGCAGTTCTTC. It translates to CATSRGTSGSQRGEQFF. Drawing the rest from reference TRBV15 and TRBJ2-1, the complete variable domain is DAMVIQNPRYQVTQFGKPVTLSCSQTLNHNVMYWYQQKSSQAPKLLFHYYDKDFNNEADTPDNFQSRRPNTSFCFLDIRSPGLGDTAMYLCATSRGTSGSQRGEQFFGPGTRLTVL.

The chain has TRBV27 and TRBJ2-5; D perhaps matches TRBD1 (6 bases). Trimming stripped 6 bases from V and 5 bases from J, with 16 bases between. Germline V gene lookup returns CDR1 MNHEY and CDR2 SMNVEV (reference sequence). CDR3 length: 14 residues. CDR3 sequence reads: CASSPRQVLETQYF. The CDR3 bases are TGTGCCAGCAGCCCACGACAGGTCCTGGAGACCCAGTACTTC.

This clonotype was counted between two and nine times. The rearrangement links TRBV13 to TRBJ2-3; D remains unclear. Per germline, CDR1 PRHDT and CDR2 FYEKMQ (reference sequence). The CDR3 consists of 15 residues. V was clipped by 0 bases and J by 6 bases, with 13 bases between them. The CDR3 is CASSLGRLPPDTQYF. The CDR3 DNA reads TGTGCCAGCAGCTTAGGGAGGCTCCCACCGGATACGCAGTATTTT. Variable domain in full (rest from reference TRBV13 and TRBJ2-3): AAGVIQSPRHLIKEKRETATLKCYPIPRHDTVYWYQQGPGQDPQFLISFYEKMQSDKGSIPDRFSAQQFSDYHSELNMSSLELGDSALYFCASSLGRLPPDTQYFGPGTRLTVL.

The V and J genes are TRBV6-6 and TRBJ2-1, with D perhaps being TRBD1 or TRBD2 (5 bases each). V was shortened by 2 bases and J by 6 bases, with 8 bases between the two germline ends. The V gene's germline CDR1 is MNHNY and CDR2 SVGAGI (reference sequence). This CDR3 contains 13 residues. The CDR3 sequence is CASSYRDGNEQFF. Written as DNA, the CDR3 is TGTGCCAGCAGTTACCGGGACGGCAATGAGCAGTTCTTC.

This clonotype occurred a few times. The DNA of the CDR3 is TGTGCCAGCCTGGGTCAAGAGCAGTACTTC. Translated: CASLGQEQYF. The chain is built from TRBV6-1 and TRBJ2-7; D unresolved. The CDR3 length is 10 residues. V lost 8 bases and J 7 bases, leaving 9 bases between the germline ends. Germline V gene lookup returns CDR1 MNHNS and CDR2 SASEGT.

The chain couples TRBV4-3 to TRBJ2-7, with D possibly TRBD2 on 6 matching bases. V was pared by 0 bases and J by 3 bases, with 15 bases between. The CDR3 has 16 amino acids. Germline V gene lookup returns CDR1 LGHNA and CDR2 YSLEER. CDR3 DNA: TGCGCCAGCAGCCAAGATAGGGACTTCTCAGTCTACGAGCAGTACTTC. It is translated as CASSQDRDFSVYEQYF.

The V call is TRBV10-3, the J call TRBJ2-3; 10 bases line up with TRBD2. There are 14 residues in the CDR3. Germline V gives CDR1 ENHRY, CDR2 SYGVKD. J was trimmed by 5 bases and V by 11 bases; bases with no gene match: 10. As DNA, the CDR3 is TGTGCCTCCAAAGGTATAGCGGGAGGAGATACGCAGTATTTT. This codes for CASKGIAGGDTQYF.

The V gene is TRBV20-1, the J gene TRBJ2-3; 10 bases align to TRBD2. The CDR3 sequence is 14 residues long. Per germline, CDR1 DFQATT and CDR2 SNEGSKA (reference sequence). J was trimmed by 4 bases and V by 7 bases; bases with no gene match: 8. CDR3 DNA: TGCAGTGTTACCTCTAGCGGGGGAGCAGATACGCAGTATTTT. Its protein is CSVTSSGGADTQYF.

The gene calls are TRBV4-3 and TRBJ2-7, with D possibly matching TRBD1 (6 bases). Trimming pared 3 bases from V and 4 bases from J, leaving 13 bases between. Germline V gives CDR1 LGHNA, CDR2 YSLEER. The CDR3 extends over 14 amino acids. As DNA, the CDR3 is TGCGCCAGCAGCCAGCACAGGGTAGGGTACGAGCAGTACTTC. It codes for CASSQHRVGYEQYF.

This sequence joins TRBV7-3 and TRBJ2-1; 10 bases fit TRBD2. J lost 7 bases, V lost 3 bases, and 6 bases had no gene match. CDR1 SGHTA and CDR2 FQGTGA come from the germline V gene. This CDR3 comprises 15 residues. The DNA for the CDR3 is TGTGCCAGCAGCTTGAGCGGGGGGGCGGAGAATGAGCAGTTCTTC. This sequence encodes CASSLSGGAENEQFF.

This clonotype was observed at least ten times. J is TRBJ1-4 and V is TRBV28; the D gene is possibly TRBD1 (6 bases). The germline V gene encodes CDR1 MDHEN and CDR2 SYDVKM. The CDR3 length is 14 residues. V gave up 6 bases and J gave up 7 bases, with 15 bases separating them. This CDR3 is CASSSLGAGEKLFF. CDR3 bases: TGTGCCAGCAGCTCCCTGGGGGCAGGTGAAAAACTGTTTTTT.

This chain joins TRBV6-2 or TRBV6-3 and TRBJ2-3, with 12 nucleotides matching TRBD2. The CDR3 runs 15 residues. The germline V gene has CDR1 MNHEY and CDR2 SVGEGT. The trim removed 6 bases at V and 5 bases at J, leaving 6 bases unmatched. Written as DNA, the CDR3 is TGTGCCAGCAGCCGACTAGCGGGAGTCGGAGATACGCAGTATTTT. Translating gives CASSRLAGVGDTQYF.

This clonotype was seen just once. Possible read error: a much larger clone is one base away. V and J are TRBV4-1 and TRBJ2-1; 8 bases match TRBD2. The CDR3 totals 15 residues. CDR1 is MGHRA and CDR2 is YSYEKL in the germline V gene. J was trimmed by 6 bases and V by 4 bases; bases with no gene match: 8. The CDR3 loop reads CASSLGTRTSNEQFF. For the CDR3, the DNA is TGCGCCAGCAGCCTAGGGACTAGGACTAGCAATGAGCAGTTCTTC.

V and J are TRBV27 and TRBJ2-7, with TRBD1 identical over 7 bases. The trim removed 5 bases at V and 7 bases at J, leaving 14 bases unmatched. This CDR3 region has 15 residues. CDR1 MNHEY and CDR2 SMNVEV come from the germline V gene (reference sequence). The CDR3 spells CASSPAGQGEREQYF. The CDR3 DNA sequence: TGTGCCAGCAGTCCAGCAGGGCAGGGGGAGAGGGAGCAGTACTTC.

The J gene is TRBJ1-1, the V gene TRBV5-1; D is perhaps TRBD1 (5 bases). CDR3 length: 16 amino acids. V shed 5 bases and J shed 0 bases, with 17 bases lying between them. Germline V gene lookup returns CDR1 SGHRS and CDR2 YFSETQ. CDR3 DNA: TGCGCCAGCAGATCAATTCCGGGACTGATGAACACTGAAGCTTTCTTT. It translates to CASRSIPGLMNTEAFF.

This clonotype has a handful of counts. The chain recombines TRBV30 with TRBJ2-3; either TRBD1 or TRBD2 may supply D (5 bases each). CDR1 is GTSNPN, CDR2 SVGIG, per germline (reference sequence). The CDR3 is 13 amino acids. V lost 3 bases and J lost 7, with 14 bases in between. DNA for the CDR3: TGTGCCTGGAGCTCGTCGGGGACGAATACGCAGTATTTT. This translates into CAWSSSGTNTQYF.

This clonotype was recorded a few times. For the CDR3, the DNA is TGTGCCTGGCGGACATCCCCTTATTCCGCGGATGGCTACACCTTC. It codes for CAWRTSPYSADGYTF. The rearrangement uses TRBV30 and TRBJ1-2, with D possibly TRBD1 on 5 matching bases. The CDR3 has 15 residues. V dropped 5 bases and J dropped 6 bases, with 22 bases sitting between them. Per germline, CDR1 GTSNPN and CDR2 SVGIG (reference sequence).

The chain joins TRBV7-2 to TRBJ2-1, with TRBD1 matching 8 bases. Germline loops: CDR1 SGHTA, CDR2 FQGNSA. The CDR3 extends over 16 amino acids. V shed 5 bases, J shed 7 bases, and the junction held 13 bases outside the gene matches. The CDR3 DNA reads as TGTGCCAGCAGCCCATCGTCAGGGGGCGCGGCGAATGAGCAGTTCTTC. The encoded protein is CASSPSSGGAANEQFF.

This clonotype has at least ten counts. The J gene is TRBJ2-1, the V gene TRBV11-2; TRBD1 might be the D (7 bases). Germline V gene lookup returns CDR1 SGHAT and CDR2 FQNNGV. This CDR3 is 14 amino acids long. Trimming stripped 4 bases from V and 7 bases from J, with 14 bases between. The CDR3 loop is CASSSDRAGNEQFF. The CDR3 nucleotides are TGTGCCAGCAGCTCCGACAGGGCGGGGAATGAGCAGTTCTTC. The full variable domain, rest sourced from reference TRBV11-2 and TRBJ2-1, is EAGVAQSPRYKIIEKRQSVAFWCNPISGHATLYWYQQILGQGPKLLIQFQNNGVVDDSQLPKDRFSAERLKGVDSTLKIQPAKLEDSAVYLCASSSDRAGNEQFFGPGTRLTVL.

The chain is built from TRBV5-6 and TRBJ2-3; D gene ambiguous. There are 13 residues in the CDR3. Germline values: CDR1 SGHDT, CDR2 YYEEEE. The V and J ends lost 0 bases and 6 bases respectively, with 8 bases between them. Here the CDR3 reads CASSLVVRDTQYF. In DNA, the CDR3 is TGTGCCAGCAGCTTGGTCGTGCGGGATACGCAGTATTTT.

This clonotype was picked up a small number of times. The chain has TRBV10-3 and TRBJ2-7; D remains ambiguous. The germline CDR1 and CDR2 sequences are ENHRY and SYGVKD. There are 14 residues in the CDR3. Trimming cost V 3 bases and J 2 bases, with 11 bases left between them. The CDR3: CAISELGNTYEQYF. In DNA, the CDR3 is TGTGCCATCAGTGAACTGGGGAATACCTACGAGCAGTACTTC.

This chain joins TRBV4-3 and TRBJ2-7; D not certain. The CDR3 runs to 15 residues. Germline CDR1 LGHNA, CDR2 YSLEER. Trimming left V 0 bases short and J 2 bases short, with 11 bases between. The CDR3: CASSQDRTTTYEQYF. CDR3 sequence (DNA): TGCGCCAGCAGCCAAGACCGGACCACAACCTACGAGCAGTACTTC.

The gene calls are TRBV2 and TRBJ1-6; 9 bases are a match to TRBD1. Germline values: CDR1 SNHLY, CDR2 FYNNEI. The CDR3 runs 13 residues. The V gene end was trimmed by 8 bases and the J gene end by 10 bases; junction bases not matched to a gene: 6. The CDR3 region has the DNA TGTGCCAGCGGGGACAGGGAGGACTCACCCCTCCACTTT. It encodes CASGDREDSPLHF.

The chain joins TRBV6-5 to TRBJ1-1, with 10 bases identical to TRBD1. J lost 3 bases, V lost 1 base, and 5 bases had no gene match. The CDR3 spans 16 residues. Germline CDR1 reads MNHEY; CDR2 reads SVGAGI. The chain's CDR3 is CASSYYLGQGDTEAFF. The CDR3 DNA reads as TGTGCCAGCAGTTACTACTTAGGACAGGGGGACACTGAAGCTTTCTTT.

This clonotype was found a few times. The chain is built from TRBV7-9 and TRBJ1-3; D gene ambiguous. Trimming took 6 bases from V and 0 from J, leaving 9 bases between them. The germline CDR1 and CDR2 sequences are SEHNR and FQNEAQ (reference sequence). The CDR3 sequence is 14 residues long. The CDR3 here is CASSSDRSGNTIYF. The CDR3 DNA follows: TGTGCCAGCAGTTCCGATCGCTCTGGAAACACCATATATTTT.

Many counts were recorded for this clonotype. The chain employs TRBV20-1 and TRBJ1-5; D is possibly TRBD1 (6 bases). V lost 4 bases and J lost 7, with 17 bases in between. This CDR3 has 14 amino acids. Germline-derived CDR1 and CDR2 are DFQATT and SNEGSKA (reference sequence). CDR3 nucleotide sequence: TGCAGTGCTACCGAACCAGGGGATTTACAGCCCCAGCATTTT. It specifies CSATEPGDLQPQHF.

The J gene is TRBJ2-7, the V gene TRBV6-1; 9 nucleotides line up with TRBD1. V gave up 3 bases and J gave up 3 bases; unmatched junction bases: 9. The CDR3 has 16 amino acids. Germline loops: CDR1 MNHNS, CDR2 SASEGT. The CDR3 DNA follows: TGTGCCAGCAGTGACCTACAGGGGGCGAATAACTACGAGCAGTACTTC. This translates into CASSDLQGANNYEQYF.

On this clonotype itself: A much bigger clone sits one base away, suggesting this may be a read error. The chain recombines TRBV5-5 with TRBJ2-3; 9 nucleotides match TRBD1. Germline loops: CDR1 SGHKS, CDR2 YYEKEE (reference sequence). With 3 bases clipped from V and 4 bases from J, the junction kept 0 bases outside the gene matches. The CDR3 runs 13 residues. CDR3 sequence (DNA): TGTGCCAGCAGCTGGGACAGGGCAGATACGCAGTATTTT. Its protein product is CASSWDRADTQYF.